Listed below are T cell receptor beta chains from one sample, sequenced in a study of cytomegalovirus exposure and HLA in healthy donors. The protocol was immunoSEQ multiplex PCR, while the TCRdb copy is restricted to in-frame clones and leaves out a portion. Of tens of thousands of clones detected, around 80% appear once; the ten largest clones hold approximately 4%. Sequences were obtained from PBMCs. These receptors were collected from a woman under 30 in good health and CMV-seronegative. Each CDR3 is given with its conserved first and last residue. The D gene is left open where the match is weak. A row's size may be missing; if present it is once, few, many or a size class.

CDR3 length,D gene,clone size,V gene,J gene,CDR3 DNA,CDR3 protein
13,-,-,TRBV28,TRBJ1-1,TGTGCCAGCAGTTTCATCCTGAACACTGAAGCTTTCTTT,CASSFILNTEAFF
15,-,-,TRBV9,TRBJ2-1,TGTGCCAGCAGCTCGCTAGCGCTGGCTAACAATGAGCAGTTCTTC,CASSSLALANNEQFF
15,TRBD1,-,TRBV19,TRBJ1-1,TGTGCCAGTAGTCCCACTCCCAGGGGGGACACTGAAGCTTTCTTT,CASSPTPRGDTEAFF
16,TRBD1,few,TRBV7-2,TRBJ1-1,TGTGCCAGCAGCCAGGAGCCAGGGGGCGGGAACACTGAAGCTTTCTTT,CASSQEPGGGNTEAFF
13,-,few,TRBV7-2,TRBJ2-6,TGTGCCAGCAGCTTCTTTGGGGCCAACGTCCTGACTTTC,CASSFFGANVLTF
15,-,-,TRBV6-6,TRBJ2-3,TGTGCCAGCAGTTACGGGGGGACTAGCACAGATACGCAGTATTTT,CASSYGGTSTDTQYF
14,-,-,TRBV12-5,TRBJ2-7,TGTGCTAGTGGTTTGGCACTACCCCGCTACGAGCAGTACTTC,CASGLALPRYEQYF
10,-,-,TRBV20-1,TRBJ1-2,TGCAGTGCTAGTGAGGAGGGCTACACCTTC,CSASEEGYTF
15,-,-,TRBV4-2,TRBJ1-2,TGTGCCAGCAGCCAAACGACCGGGACTATATATGGCTACACCTTC,CASSQTTGTIYGYTF
14,-,-,TRBV6-5,TRBJ2-7,TGTGCCAGCAGTTACGCGGGGCAATCCTACGAGCAGTACTTC,CASSYAGQSYEQYF
16,-,-,TRBV18,TRBJ2-5,TGTGCCAGCTCTCGTGGATTGATGGGAGCGTGGGAGACCCAGTACTTC,CASSRGLMGAWETQYF
16,TRBD1,-,TRBV4-1,TRBJ2-7,TGCGCCAGCAGCCAGACATCCGGGACAGGGGGTCTCGAGCAGTACTTC,CASSQTSGTGGLEQYF
10,-,-,TRBV19,TRBJ2-7,TGTGCCAGTAGTGGCGGGGAGCAGTACTTC,CASSGGEQYF
14,TRBD2,-,TRBV28,TRBJ2-7,TGTGCCAGCAGTTTCGGCGGGAGAACTTACGAGCAGTACTTC,CASSFGGRTYEQYF
18,-,-,TRBV4-2,TRBJ1-5,TGTGCCAGCAGCCAAGATGAGGGGGTTACCGTTAGCAATCAGCCCCAGCATTTT,CASSQDEGVTVSNQPQHF
14,TRBD2,once,TRBV19,TRBJ2-5,TGTGCCAGTAGTAACAGGGGACTAGCGAGGCCCCAGTACTTC,CASSNRGLARPQYF
13,-,few,TRBV19,TRBJ2-7,TGTGCCAGTAGTTCAGGTAGCTCCTACGAGCAGTACTTC,CASSSGSSYEQYF
13,TRBD2,-,TRBV9,TRBJ2-3,TGTGCCAGCAGCACGGGGGGTCCAGATACGCAGTATTTT,CASSTGGPDTQYF
16,TRBD1,-,TRBV5-1,TRBJ1-4,TGCGCCAGCAGCCCCAGGGGGCGTGGGGCTAATGAAAAACTGTTTTTT,CASSPRGRGANEKLFF
13,-,medium-sized,TRBV7-9,TRBJ2-7,TGTGCCAGCAGGGACACCCTCTCCTACGAGCAGTACTTC,CASRDTLSYEQYF
15,TRBD1,-,TRBV11-2,TRBJ2-6,TGTGCCAGCAGCGCAGGGGGCTCTGGGGCCAACGTCCTGACTTTC,CASSAGGSGANVLTF
14,-,-,TRBV7-2,TRBJ2-7,TGTGCCAGCAGCCTCGGACTGGAGATCTACGAGCAGTACTTC,CASSLGLEIYEQYF
15,-,-,TRBV11-2,TRBJ2-2,TGTGCCAGCAGCTTAGGGCAGGGGAAAACCGGGGAGCTGTTTTTT,CASSLGQGKTGELFF
16,TRBD2,-,TRBV10-1,TRBJ2-5,TGCGCCGGAACCCCACTAGCGGGAGATTGCCCAGAGACCCAGTACTTC,CAGTPLAGDCPETQYF
16,TRBD2,-,TRBV7-9,TRBJ2-1,TGTGCCAGCACCCTCCTAGCGGGGGGGAAGTACAATGAGCAGTTCTTC,CASTLLAGGKYNEQFF
14,-,once,TRBV6-1,TRBJ1-2,TGTGCCAGCAGTGAAGATGGCGGATACTATGGCTACCCCTTC,CASSEDGGYYGYPF
16,TRBD2,-,TRBV25-1,TRBJ2-7,TGTGCCAGCAGTGATAGTCAGGGCGGGGGGCCCTACGAGCAGTACTTC,CASSDSQGGGPYEQYF
13,-,once,TRBV19,TRBJ2-3,TGTGCCAGTAGTATTGTAGGCACAGATACGCAGTATTTT,CASSIVGTDTQYF
15,-,once,TRBV4-2,TRBJ1-2,TGTGCCAGCAGCCAAGCGGGGGGGGTTGACTATGGCTACACCTTC,CASSQAGGVDYGYTF
15,-,-,TRBV13,TRBJ2-1,TGTGCCAGCAGCTCCTACTCGGGAGCATACAATGAGCAGTTCTTC,CASSSYSGAYNEQFF
11,-,-,TRBV20-1,TRBJ2-3,TGCAGTGCTGGGGCGGCAGATACGCAGTATTTT,CSAGAADTQYF
15,-,-,TRBV25-1,TRBJ1-6,TGTGCCAGCAGTGGGCGAACAGGGACCAATTCACCCCTCCACTTT,CASSGRTGTNSPLHF
12,-,-,TRBV10-3,TRBJ2-7,TGTGCCCCGAGGACTGGCTCCTACGAGCAGTACTTC,CAPRTGSYEQYF
21,TRBD2,-,TRBV14,TRBJ2-7,TGTGCCAGCAGCCAAAACCGCGACTGGTGGCTAGCGGGAGGAGTAAACGTCAAGCAGTACTTC,CASSQNRDWWLAGGVNVKQYF
12,-,-,TRBV25-1,TRBJ1-4,TGTGCCAGCATGCAGGGATGGGAAAAACTGTTTTTT,CASMQGWEKLFF
14,-,-,TRBV4-1,TRBJ2-7,TGCGCCAGCAGCCTACAACAGGGTCGGTCCGAGCAGTACTTC,CASSLQQGRSEQYF
15,-,-,TRBV7-7,TRBJ2-1,TGTGCCAGCAGCCCCCTGTCGGGCTCCTACAATGAGCAGTTCTTC,CASSPLSGSYNEQFF
13,-,-,TRBV19,TRBJ2-7,TGTGCCAGTAGTCCGGACTACCAGTTGGTGCAGTACTTC,CASSPDYQLVQYF
14,-,-,TRBV6-6,TRBJ1-4,TGTGCCAGCAGTTATTCTTTACAATATGAAAAACTGTTTTTT,CASSYSLQYEKLFF
15,TRBD2,-,TRBV7-3,TRBJ2-1,TGTGCCAGCAGCCATACTAGCGTTGGATACAATGAGCAGTTCTTC,CASSHTSVGYNEQFF